What follows are 13 T cell receptor beta chains derived from one specimen sequenced in a study of T-cell memory formation after mild COVID-19 (dated by TCRdb to 2020 to 2022). Libraries were prepared through 5' RACE. The data were produced on an Illumina NovaSeq 6000. TCRdb reprocessing: public reads trimmed at Q25 with fastp, clones called with MiXCR, in-frame beta chains kept. Records with the same CDR3 protein are collapsed into one entry carrying the most frequent genes and DNA. The sample table holds fewer than 700,000 distinct CDR3 sequences, of which about a fifth were seen once. Under 8.5% of the sample is held by the ten biggest clonotypes. Sequenced input: PBMCs or a T cell subset sorted from them (not recorded which). The receptors were sampled from an adult woman who had mild COVID-19 (a few samples of this study predate the infection). The sample titles of this study are shuffled in the database, so cell type and time point are left out; the donor was told from shared clones.

The sample holds many counts of this clonotype. The gene calls are TRBV25-1 and TRBJ2-6; the D gene is possibly TRBD2 (7 bases). The CDR3 is 17 amino acids. Trimming left V 4 bases short and J 1 base short, with 14 bases between. Germline-derived CDR1 and CDR2 are MGHDK and SYGVNS. In DNA form, the CDR3 reads TGTGCCAGCAGTGGGCTAGGGGGGGAATCTGGGGCCAACGTCCTGACTTTC. Its protein product is CASSGLGGESGANVLTF.

The chain links TRBV5-6 to TRBJ2-3; 9 bases match TRBD1. Germline V gene data show CDR1 as SGHDT and CDR2 as YYEEEE. V was pared by 5 bases and J by 3 bases, with 10 bases of the junction left unmatched. The CDR3 covers 16 residues. The CDR3 is CASRSRRTGDTDTQYF. The CDR3 DNA follows: TGTGCCAGCAGATCCCGTCGGACAGGGGATACAGATACGCAGTATTTT.

This clonotype showed up just a few times. The chain couples TRBV4-3 to TRBJ1-2; the D is unclear. CDR1 and CDR2 from the germline V gene are LGHNA and YSLEER. Trimming stripped 5 bases from V and 1 base from J, with 8 bases between. The CDR3 runs 13 residues. CDR3 coding DNA: TGCGCCAGCAGCGCCGGGATTAACTATGGCTACACCTTC. Translation gives CASSAGINYGYTF.

J is TRBJ2-1 and V is TRBV7-7; D is uncertain. Trimming pared 2 bases from V and 2 bases from J, leaving 7 bases between. Germline lookup yields CDR1 SSHAT and CDR2 FNYEAQ (reference sequence). The CDR3 contains 14 residues. CDR3 coding DNA: TGTGCCAGCAGCTTAAACCATGCCTACAATGAGCAGTTCTTC. Its protein product is CASSLNHAYNEQFF.

In this sample, this clonotype turned up once. V gene TRBV29-1 combines with J gene TRBJ1-2; D remains unclear. The germline gives CDR1 SQVTM, CDR2 ANQGSEA. The V end was cut by 6 bases, the J end by 8 bases, with 16 bases between. The CDR3 is made up of 12 amino acids. The CDR3 here is CSVPGGPRGYTF. The CDR3 DNA is TGCAGCGTCCCCGGCGGCCCCAGGGGCTACACCTTC.

The chain recombines TRBV21-1 with TRBJ2-2. TRBV21-1 is designated a pseudogene. The CDR3 has 14 amino acids. The CDR3 spells CASSKKVGPGELFF. CDR3 sequence (DNA): TGTGCCAGCAGCAAAAAGGTTGGGCCCGGGGAGCTGTTTTTT.

V and J are TRBV20-1 and TRBJ2-3; D not resolved. Per the germline V gene, CDR1 is DFQATT and CDR2 is SNEGSKA (reference sequence). V lost 0 bases and J 0 bases, leaving 10 bases between the germline ends. The CDR3 runs to 15 residues. This CDR3 reads CSARDDGVSTDTQYF. CDR3 in DNA: TGCAGTGCTAGAGATGACGGCGTGAGCACAGATACGCAGTATTTT.

This clonotype was seen a single time. The chain has TRBV21-1 and TRBJ2-7. TRBV21-1 is recorded as a pseudogene. The CDR3 runs 15 residues. The CDR3 DNA reads TGTGCCAGCACCAAGGCAGGATTCAGCTCCTACGAGCAGTACTTC. This codes for CASTKAGFSSYEQYF.

The gene calls are TRBV19 and TRBJ2-1; D may be TRBD2 (5 bases). Germline V CDR1 and CDR2: LNHDA, SQIVND (reference sequence). The CDR3 runs to 13 residues. V lost 6 bases and J lost 9, with 15 bases in between. DNA for the CDR3: TGTGCCAGTAGCTATAGCGATAACATTGAGCAGTTCTTC. Translating gives CASSYSDNIEQFF.

In this sample, this clonotype turned up a few times. The chain is built from TRBV2 and TRBJ2-1; D is perhaps TRBD2 (6 bases). Trimming took off 9 bases at V and 0 bases at J, with 18 bases between the two ends. The CDR3 length is 16 residues. The germline CDR1 and CDR2 sequences are SNHLY and FYNNEI. The CDR3 DNA reads as TGTGCCAGAGGGGATTCTAGCGCACGCTCCTACAATGAGCAGTTCTTC. Residues: CARGDSSARSYNEQFF.

The J gene is TRBJ2-3, the V gene TRBV24-1; TRBD1 agrees at 8 bases. The CDR3 totals 16 residues. V lost 1 base to trimming and J lost 4 bases; unmatched junction nucleotides: 6. Germline V gene sequence: CDR1 KGHDR, CDR2 SFDVKD. CDR3 coding DNA: TGTGCCACCAGTGATTTTGGACAGGGAAGTCCAGATACGCAGTATTTT. Residues: CATSDFGQGSPDTQYF.

The chain has TRBV5-1 and TRBJ1-2; 7 bases agree with TRBD1. The CDR3 totals 13 residues. Germline loops: CDR1 SGHRS, CDR2 YFSETQ. V lost 0 bases and J lost 8; bases outside the gene matches: 4. The CDR3 DNA is TGCGCCAGCAGCTTGGCGACAGGGAACGGCTACACCTTC. It encodes CASSLATGNGYTF.

As DNA, the CDR3 is TGTGCCAGCAGCCTACTCGGGACAGGGGGAGGCTACGAGCAGTACTTC. Its protein product is CASSLLGTGGGYEQYF. The genes are TRBV6-2 or TRBV6-3 and TRBJ2-7; TRBD1 agrees at 11 bases. The germline CDR1 and CDR2 sequences are MNHEY and SVGEGT. J was trimmed by 3 bases and V by 6 bases; bases with no gene match: 10. This CDR3 is 16 amino acids long.